The rows below give T cell receptor beta chains drawn from one sample of a study of cytomegalovirus exposure and HLA in healthy donors. Method: immunoSEQ multiplex PCR; TCRdb's copy keeps in-frame clones and lacks some. Here the sample spans around 100,000 clones, about 70% being singletons. Input material: PBMCs. These receptors came from a woman aged 18-29 years in good health and CMV-seropositive. CDR3s include the opening cysteine and the closing phenylalanine or tryptophan. Each record gives: D gene, V gene, J gene, clone size, CDR3 DNA, CDR3 protein. The D gene is left open where the match is weak. Size is stated for part of the rows, as once, few or many counts, or as a class when the clone is expanded.

.	TRBV29-1	TRBJ1-4	.	TGCAGCGTTGGGGGGCGCGGGGGAACTAATGAAAAACTGTTTTTT	CSVGGRGGTNEKLFF
TRBD2	TRBV27	TRBJ2-7	.	TGTGCCAGCAGCCCAAGCGGGAGGGCCTACCACGAGCAGTACTTC	CASSPSGRAYHEQYF
TRBD2	TRBV5-1	TRBJ2-5	.	TGCGCCAGCAGACATACTAGCGGGGGACCGGAGACCCAGTACTTC	CASRHTSGGPETQYF
.	TRBV7-9	TRBJ2-7	.	TGTGCCAGCAGCTTAGGGGGGGGGCTCTCCTACGAGCAGTACTTC	CASSLGGGLSYEQYF
TRBD1	TRBV7-2	TRBJ2-1	.	TGTGCCAGCAGCTCCCCGGACAGGGGGGCCAATGAGCAGTTCTTC	CASSSPDRGANEQFF
.	TRBV10-3	TRBJ1-5	.	TGTGCCATCAGTGCAGACTATAGCAATCAGCCCCAGCATTTT	CAISADYSNQPQHF
.	TRBV5-1	TRBJ2-1	.	TGCGCCAGCAGCCCCGGTGGGGGGACAGAACCTTACAATGAGCAGTTCTTC	CASSPGGGTEPYNEQFF
.	TRBV19	TRBJ2-5	.	TGTGCCAGTAGCGGTCTCACGGGACAACAAGAGACCCAGTACTTC	CASSGLTGQQETQYF
TRBD2	TRBV7-3	TRBJ2-7	.	TGTGCCAGCAGGCCTCCCGGGACTAGCGGGACCTACGAGCAGTACTTC	CASRPPGTSGTYEQYF
TRBD2	TRBV29-1	TRBJ2-5	.	TGCAGCGTTGAAGATAGAGCGGGGACGCCACAGACCCAGTACTTC	CSVEDRAGTPQTQYF
.	TRBV19	TRBJ1-5	once	TGTGCCAGTAGTATCGACAGTCTCAATCAGCCCCAGCATTTT	CASSIDSLNQPQHF
.	TRBV30	TRBJ1-1	.	TGTGCCAGTTACAGACAGCCGAACACTGAAGCTTTCTTT	CASYRQPNTEAFF
.	TRBV9	TRBJ2-1	.	TGTGCCAGCAGCGTTCAGGTGGCCGATGAGCAGTTCTTC	CASSVQVADEQFF
.	TRBV7-2	TRBJ2-3	.	TGTGCCAGCAGCCCGACAACTAGCACAGATACGCAGTATTTT	CASSPTTSTDTQYF
.	TRBV11-3	TRBJ2-7	few	TGTGCCAGCAGCCTCACCGCGGGGGCGGAGGAGCAGTACTTC	CASSLTAGAEEQYF
.	TRBV6-6	TRBJ1-4	.	TGTGCCAGCAGTTACTCTGGACAGAATGAAAAACTGTTTTTT	CASSYSGQNEKLFF
.	TRBV27	TRBJ2-5	once	TGTGCCAGCAGTTTACATGGGGCTGAGACCCAGTACTTC	CASSLHGAETQYF
.	TRBV4-3	TRBJ1-1	.	TGCGCCAGCAGCCCGGGCACAGGCGGTAACACTGAAGCTTTCTTT	CASSPGTGGNTEAFF
TRBD2	TRBV7-9	TRBJ2-7	few	TGTGCCAGCAGGCCGCCGGCTAGCGGGCACTACGAGCAGTACTTC	CASRPPASGHYEQYF
.	TRBV4-3	TRBJ2-1	.	TGCGCCAGCAGCCAAGCGTCCCGACTAGGGGCCTACAATGAGCAGTTCTTC	CASSQASRLGAYNEQFF
.	TRBV7-9	TRBJ1-3	.	TGTGCCAGCGAGAGGGGGAGCTCTGGAAACACCATATATTTT	CASERGSSGNTIYF
.	TRBV6-6	TRBJ2-7	.	TGTGCCAGCAGTTACACGTGGGGCGCACCCTACGAGCAGTACTTC	CASSYTWGAPYEQYF
.	TRBV27	TRBJ1-1	once	TGTGCCAGCAGTCCCACCCGGACAGATGGGAACACTGAAGCTTTCTTT	CASSPTRTDGNTEAFF
.	TRBV9	TRBJ2-5	.	TGTGCCAGCAGCGCCACGCAAGGGGCGGAGACCCAGTACTTC	CASSATQGAETQYF
.	TRBV15	TRBJ2-3	few	TGTGCCACCAGCAGAGAGCCAGTAGCCACAGATACGCAGTATTTT	CATSREPVATDTQYF
.	TRBV25-1	TRBJ2-3	.	TGTGCCAGCAGTGAGCAGGGATCAGATACGCAGTATTTT	CASSEQGSDTQYF
TRBD1	TRBV30	TRBJ1-6	.	TGTGCCTGGAGTTTACAGGGGAGACAGGATTCACCCCTCCACTTT	CAWSLQGRQDSPLHF
.	TRBV27	TRBJ1-1	.	TGTGCCAGCAGTTTTGAAGGGGGTCGGAGCACTGAAGCTTTCTTT	CASSFEGGRSTEAFF
TRBD1	TRBV4-1	TRBJ1-1	.	TGCGCCAGCAGCCGGGGGACAGGGGTCAACACTGAAGCTTTCTTT	CASSRGTGVNTEAFF
TRBD1	TRBV28	TRBJ2-2	.	TGTGCCAGCAGCACAGGGGTTGGGACCGGGGAGCTGTTTTTT	CASSTGVGTGELFF
TRBD1	TRBV5-1	TRBJ1-3	.	TGCGCCAGCAGCCCCGGACAGGGGGGAAGGAACACCATATATTTT	CASSPGQGGRNTIYF
TRBD2	TRBV29-1	TRBJ2-1	.	TGCAGCGTTGTGGGGCTAGCGGGAGACTACAATGAGCAGTTCTTC	CSVVGLAGDYNEQFF
TRBD1	TRBV28	TRBJ1-2	few	TGTGCCAGCAGAGGACAGGGGGCTTATGGCTACACCTTC	CASRGQGAYGYTF
TRBD2	TRBV7-7	TRBJ2-3	once	TGTGCTAGCAGCTTAGGTTCCAGGGAGGGGGATACGCAGTATTTT	CASSLGSREGDTQYF
.	TRBV5-1	TRBJ2-7	.	TGCGCCAGCAGCTTGCGGTCTCCCTTTGACGAGCAGTACTTC	CASSLRSPFDEQYF
TRBD2	TRBV5-1	TRBJ2-7	.	TGCGCCAGCAGCCCTCTCCGGGAGGCCTCTTACGAGCAGTACTTC	CASSPLREASYEQYF
.	TRBV6-5	TRBJ2-7	few	TGTGCCAGCAGTTACCAGGGTACCCCCCACGAGCAGTACTTC	CASSYQGTPHEQYF
TRBD2	TRBV15	TRBJ2-7	.	TGTGCCACCAGCAGAGCTCCTCTAGCGGGAGGGCCTGGAGAGCAGTACTTC	CATSRAPLAGGPGEQYF
TRBD1	TRBV4-1	TRBJ2-7	.	TGCGCCAGCAGCCAAGGTGGGACAGACGAGCAGTACTTC	CASSQGGTDEQYF
TRBD1	TRBV6-1	TRBJ2-7	few	TGTGCCAGCATCAAGGGACAGGGCTCCTACGAGCAGTACTTC	CASIKGQGSYEQYF
TRBD2	TRBV28	TRBJ2-7	.	TGTGCCAGCAGTTCAAGTCCCCTTACTAGCGGGATTGGTGGGGAGCAGTACTTC	CASSSSPLTSGIGGEQYF
.	TRBV4-1	TRBJ1-5	.	TGCGCCAGCAGCCAACGACAGTTTTATCCTAATCAGCCCCAGCATTTT	CASSQRQFYPNQPQHF
.	TRBV6-5	TRBJ1-5	once	TGTGCCAGCAGCTCCGGGAGGAATCAGCCCCAGCATTTT	CASSSGRNQPQHF
TRBD1	TRBV9	TRBJ1-3	few	TGTGCCAGCAGCGGGACGACAGGGAGCTCTGGAAACACCATATATTTT	CASSGTTGSSGNTIYF
TRBD2	TRBV5-1	TRBJ2-7	.	TGCGCCAGCAGCTTGGCTAGCGGAGGTTACGAGCAGTACTTC	CASSLASGGYEQYF
TRBD2	TRBV5-4	TRBJ2-3	.	TGTGCCAGCAGCTTGGGGGGACTAGCGGGAGCTGATACGCAGTATTTT	CASSLGGLAGADTQYF
TRBD1	TRBV27	TRBJ2-3	.	TGTGCCAGCAGTGACAGGGCAGGTACGCAGTATTTT	CASSDRAGTQYF
.	TRBV6-6	TRBJ2-1	.	TGTGCCAGCAGTTACTCGGTAGACGTTCGGGGCAATGAGCAGTTCTTC	CASSYSVDVRGNEQFF
.	TRBV7-9	TRBJ2-3	once	TGTGCCAGCAGCGAGACGGGGGTAACAGATACGCAGTATTTT	CASSETGVTDTQYF